The text below deals with one TCR beta chain. What it binds is not known. The source of the sample is a study of cytomegalovirus exposure and HLA in healthy donors. Study-level results: In a later analysis, HLA-C alleles had the fewest associated TCRs, DRB1 alleles the most.

Trimming removed 4 bases from V and 7 bases from J; junction bases left unmatched: 13. CDR3 length: 16 amino acids. CDR1 is GTSNPN and CDR2 is SVGIG in the germline V gene (reference sequence). It was with 60 Vbeta and 13 Jbeta primers that the PCR ran. Assay: immunoSEQ multiplex PCR; the TCRdb copy retains only in-frame clones and omits some. In all, the sample yields about 200,000 clones. The sequence came from a man aged 30-40 years in good health and CMV-seronegative. This chain connects TRBV30 to TRBJ2-1; 10 bases are a match to TRBD2. Sequenced sample: PBMCs. CDR3 nucleotides: TGTGCCTGGATAACCAAGGGGGCTAGCGGGAGTAATGAGCAGTTCTTC. Amino acids: CAWITKGASGSNEQFF.